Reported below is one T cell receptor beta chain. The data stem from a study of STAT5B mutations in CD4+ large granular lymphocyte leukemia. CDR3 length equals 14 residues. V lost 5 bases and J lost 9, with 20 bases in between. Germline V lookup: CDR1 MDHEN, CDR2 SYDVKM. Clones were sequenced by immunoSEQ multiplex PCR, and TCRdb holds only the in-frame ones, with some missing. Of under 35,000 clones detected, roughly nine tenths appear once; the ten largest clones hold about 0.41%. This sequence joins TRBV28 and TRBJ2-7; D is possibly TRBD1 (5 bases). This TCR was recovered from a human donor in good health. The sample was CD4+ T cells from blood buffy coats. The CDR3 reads CASSLSVDRPRQYF. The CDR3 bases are TGTGCCAGCAGTCTCTCAGTTGACAGACCGAGGCAGTACTTC.